The 3 T cell receptor beta chains in this list originate from one sample, sequenced in a study of T cell responses to AZD1222 COVID-19 vaccine. Generated by immunoSEQ multiplex PCR, the TCRdb table keeps only in-frame clones and is missing some. The data show 100,000 to 130,000 clones, roughly 87% seen once. The sequenced sample was peripheral blood, obtained 28 days after the second AZD1222 dose. These receptors were collected from an adult who received the AZD1222 COVID-19 vaccine.

The chain combines TRBV5-6 with TRBJ1-4; TRBD1 matches at 7 bases. V lost 5 bases and J lost 9; bases outside the gene matches: 10. This CDR3 is built from 14 residues. Germline V gene sequence: CDR1 SGHDT, CDR2 YYEEEE. The CDR3 DNA reads as TGTGCCAGCAGTTCCTCCCAACAGGGGAAAAAACTGTTTTTT. Translation gives CASSSSQQGKKLFF.

The rearrangement joins TRBV25-1 to TRBJ1-5, with TRBD1 matching over 8 bases. Germline-derived CDR1 and CDR2 are MGHDK and SYGVNS. The CDR3 covers 14 residues. V was clipped by 4 bases and J by 3 bases; unmatched bases: 2. CDR3 protein: CASSGQGLNQPQHF. CDR3 coding DNA: TGTGCCAGCAGTGGACAGGGGCTCAATCAGCCCCAGCATTTT. Filled out from reference TRBV25-1 and TRBJ1-5, the complete variable domain reads EADIYQTPRYLVIGTGKKITLECSQTMGHDKMYWYQQDPGMELHLIHYSYGVNSTEKGDLSSESTVSRIRTEHFPLTLESARPSHTSQYLCASSGQGLNQPQHFGDGTRLSIL.

This chain uses TRBV3-1 (or the pseudogene TRBV3-2) with TRBJ2-3; D not certain. Germline CDR1 LGHDT, CDR2 YNNKEL (reference sequence). The CDR3 consists of 15 residues. V was shortened by 1 base and J by 1 base, with 9 bases between the two germline ends. CDR3 nucleotide sequence: TGTGCCAGCAGCCAAGTGGGGATGCGCACAGATACGCAGTATTTT. As protein: CASSQVGMRTDTQYF.